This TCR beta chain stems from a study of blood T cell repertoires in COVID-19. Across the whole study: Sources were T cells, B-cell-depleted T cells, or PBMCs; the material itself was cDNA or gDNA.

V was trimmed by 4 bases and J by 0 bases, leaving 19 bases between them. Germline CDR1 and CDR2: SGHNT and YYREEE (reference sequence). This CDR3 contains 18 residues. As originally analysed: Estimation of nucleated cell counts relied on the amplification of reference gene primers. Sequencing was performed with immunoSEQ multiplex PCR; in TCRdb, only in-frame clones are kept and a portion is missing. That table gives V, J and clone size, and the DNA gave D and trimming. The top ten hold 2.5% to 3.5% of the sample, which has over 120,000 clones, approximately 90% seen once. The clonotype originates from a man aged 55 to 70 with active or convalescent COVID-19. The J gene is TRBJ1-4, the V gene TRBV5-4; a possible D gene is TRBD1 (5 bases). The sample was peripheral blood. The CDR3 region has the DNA TGTGCCAGCAGCCCTGGGGTCAGGGCGTCGACAACTAATGAAAAACTGTTTTTT. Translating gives CASSPGVRASTTNEKLFF.